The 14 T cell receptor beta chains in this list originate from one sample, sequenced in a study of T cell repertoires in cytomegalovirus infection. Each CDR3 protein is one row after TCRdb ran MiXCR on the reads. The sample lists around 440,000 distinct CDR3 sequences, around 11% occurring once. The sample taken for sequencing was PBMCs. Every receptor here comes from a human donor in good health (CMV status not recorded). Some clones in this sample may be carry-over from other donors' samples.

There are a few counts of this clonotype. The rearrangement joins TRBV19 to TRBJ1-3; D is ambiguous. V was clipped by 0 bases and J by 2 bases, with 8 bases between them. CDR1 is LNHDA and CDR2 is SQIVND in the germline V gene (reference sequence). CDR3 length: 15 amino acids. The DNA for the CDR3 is TGTGCCAGTAGTATAGAGGCAAGCCCTGGAAACACCATATATTTT. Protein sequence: CASSIEASPGNTIYF.

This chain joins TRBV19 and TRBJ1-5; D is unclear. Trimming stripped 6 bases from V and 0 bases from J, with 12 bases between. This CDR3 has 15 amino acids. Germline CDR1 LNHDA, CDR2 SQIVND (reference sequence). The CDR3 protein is CASRTGEHSNQPQHF. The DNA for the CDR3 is TGTGCCAGTAGAACCGGGGAACATAGCAATCAGCCCCAGCATTTT.

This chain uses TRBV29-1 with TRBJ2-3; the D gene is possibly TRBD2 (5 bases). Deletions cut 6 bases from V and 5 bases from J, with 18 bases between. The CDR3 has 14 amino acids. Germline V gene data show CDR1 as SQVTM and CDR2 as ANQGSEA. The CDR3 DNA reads TGCAGCGTCGTAGGGAGTCAGGTGGAAGATACGCAGTATTTT. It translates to CSVVGSQVEDTQYF.

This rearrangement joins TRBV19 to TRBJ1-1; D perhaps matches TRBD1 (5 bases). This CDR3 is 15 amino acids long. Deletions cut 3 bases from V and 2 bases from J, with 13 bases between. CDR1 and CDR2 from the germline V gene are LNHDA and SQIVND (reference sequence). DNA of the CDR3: TGTGCCAGTAGTATTCTCGACAGACCCAACACTGAAGCTTTCTTT. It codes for CASSILDRPNTEAFF.

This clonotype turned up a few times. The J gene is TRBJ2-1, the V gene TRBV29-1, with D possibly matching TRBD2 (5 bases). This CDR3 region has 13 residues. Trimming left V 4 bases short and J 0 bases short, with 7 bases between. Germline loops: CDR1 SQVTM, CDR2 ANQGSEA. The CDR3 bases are TGCAGCGTTGTGGAGGTCTCCTACAATGAGCAGTTCTTC. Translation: CSVVEVSYNEQFF.

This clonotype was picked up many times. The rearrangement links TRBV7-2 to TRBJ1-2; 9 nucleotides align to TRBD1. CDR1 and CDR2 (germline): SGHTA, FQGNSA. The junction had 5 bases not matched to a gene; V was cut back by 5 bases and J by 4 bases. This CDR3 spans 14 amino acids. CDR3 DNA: TGTGCCAGCAGCCCCGGGACAGGGTCCTATGGCTACACCTTC. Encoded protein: CASSPGTGSYGYTF.

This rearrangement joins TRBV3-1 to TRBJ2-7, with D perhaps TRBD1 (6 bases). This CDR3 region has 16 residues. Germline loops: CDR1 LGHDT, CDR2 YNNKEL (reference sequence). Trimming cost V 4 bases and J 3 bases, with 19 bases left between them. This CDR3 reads CASSPQDRRDIYEQYF. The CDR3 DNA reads TGTGCCAGCAGCCCCCAAGACCGCCGGGACATCTACGAGCAGTACTTC.

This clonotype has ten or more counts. The CDR3 loop is CSTGGAGNTIYF. The CDR3 DNA follows: TGCAGCACCGGGGGGGCTGGAAACACCATATATTTT. The chain employs TRBV29-1 and TRBJ1-3; D possibly corresponds to TRBD1 (5 bases). The CDR3 runs to 12 residues. The ends were cut back, 8 bases at V and 2 bases at J, with 10 bases in the middle. Germline-derived CDR1 and CDR2 are SQVTM and ANQGSEA.

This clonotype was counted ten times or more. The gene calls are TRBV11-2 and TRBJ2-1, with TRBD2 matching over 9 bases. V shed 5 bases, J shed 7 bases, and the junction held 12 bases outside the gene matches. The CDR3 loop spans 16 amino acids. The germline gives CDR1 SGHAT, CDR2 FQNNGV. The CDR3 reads CASSHLVRLADNEQFF. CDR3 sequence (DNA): TGTGCCAGCAGCCATTTAGTTCGACTAGCGGATAATGAGCAGTTCTTC.

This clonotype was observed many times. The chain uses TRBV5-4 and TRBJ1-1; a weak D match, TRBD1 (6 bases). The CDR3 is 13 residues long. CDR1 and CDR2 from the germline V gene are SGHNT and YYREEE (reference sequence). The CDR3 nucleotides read TGTGCTTCGAAGGGGGTGATGAACACTGAAGCTTTCTTT. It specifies CASKGVMNTEAFF.

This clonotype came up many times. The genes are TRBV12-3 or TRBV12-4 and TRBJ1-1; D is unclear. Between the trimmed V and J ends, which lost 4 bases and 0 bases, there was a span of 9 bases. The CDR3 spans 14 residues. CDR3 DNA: TGTGCCAGCAGTTCCCTCCGCATGAACACTGAAGCTTTCTTT. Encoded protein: CASSSLRMNTEAFF.

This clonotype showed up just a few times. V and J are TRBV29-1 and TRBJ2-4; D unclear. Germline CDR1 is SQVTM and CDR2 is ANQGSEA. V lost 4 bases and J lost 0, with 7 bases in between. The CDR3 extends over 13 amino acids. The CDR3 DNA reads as TGCAGCGTTGGTAGCCTAGCCAAAAACATTCAGTACTTC. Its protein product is CSVGSLAKNIQYF. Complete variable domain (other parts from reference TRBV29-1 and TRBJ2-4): SAVISQKPSRDICQRGTSLTIQCQVDSQVTMMFWYRQQPGQSLTLIATANQGSEATYESGFVIDKFPISRPNLTFSTLTVSNMSPEDSSIYLCSVGSLAKNIQYFGAGTRLSVL.

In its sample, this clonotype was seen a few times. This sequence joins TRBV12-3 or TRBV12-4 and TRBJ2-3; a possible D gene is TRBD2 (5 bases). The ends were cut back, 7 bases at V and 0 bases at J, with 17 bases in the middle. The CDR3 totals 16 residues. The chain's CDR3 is CASTVSGRISTDTQYF. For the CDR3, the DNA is TGTGCCAGCACCGTAAGCGGCAGGATTAGCACAGATACGCAGTATTTT.

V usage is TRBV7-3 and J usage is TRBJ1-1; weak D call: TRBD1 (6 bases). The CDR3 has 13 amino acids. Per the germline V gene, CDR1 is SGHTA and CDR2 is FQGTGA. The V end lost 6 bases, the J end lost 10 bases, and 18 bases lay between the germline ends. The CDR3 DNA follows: TGTGCCAGCAGGGTACAGGGTGAGGGTGGAGCTTTCTTT. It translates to CASRVQGEGGAFF.